What follows are 6 T cell receptor beta chains derived from one specimen sequenced in a study of blood T cell repertoires in COVID-19. Assay used: immunoSEQ multiplex PCR; TCRdb lists only in-frame clones, some missing. This sample has approximately 89,000 clones, with roughly 96% found just once. Sequencing was performed on peripheral blood. The receptors here all came from a human donor with active COVID-19. The donor label of this sample is uncertain.

The chain is built from TRBV3-1 (or the pseudogene TRBV3-2) and TRBJ1-3; D is perhaps TRBD1 (6 bases). Germline-derived CDR1 and CDR2 are LGHDT and YNNKEL (reference sequence). Trimming cost V 3 bases and J 0 bases, with 12 bases left between them. The CDR3 has 16 amino acids. CDR3 sequence: CASSQGIGGSGNTIYF. The CDR3 DNA reads as TGTGCCAGCAGCCAGGGAATAGGGGGCTCTGGAAACACCATATATTTT.

The chain carries TRBV27 and TRBJ1-4; D not resolved. This CDR3 contains 15 residues. V was trimmed by 5 bases and J by 3 bases, leaving 13 bases between them. From germline, CDR1 is MNHEY and CDR2 SMNVEV (reference sequence). Written as DNA, the CDR3 is TGTGCCAGCAGTCCCCCGGGAGGGCCTAATGAAAAACTGTTTTTT. Its protein is CASSPPGGPNEKLFF.

V and J are TRBV5-5 and TRBJ1-3; 7 bases are a match to TRBD1. Germline V gene data show CDR1 as SGHKS and CDR2 as YYEKEE (reference sequence). The CDR3 contains 15 residues. J gave up 1 base and V 4 bases, and 5 bases lay outside the gene matches. The CDR3 sequence: CASSLKTGSGNTIYF. The CDR3 coding sequence is TGTGCCAGCAGCCTAAAGACAGGGTCTGGAAACACCATATATTTT.

The rearrangement uses TRBV24-1 and TRBJ2-7; 9 bases fit TRBD2. This CDR3 comprises 16 residues. Germline trimming cut 4 bases from V and 6 bases from J; bases unmatched to any gene: 12. Germline CDR1 is KGHDR and CDR2 is SFDVKD. The CDR3 DNA reads TGTGCCACCAGTGACCGGGCCGGGACTAGCTTCGTCGAGCAGTACTTC. This encodes CATSDRAGTSFVEQYF.

The chain uses TRBV14 and TRBJ2-3, with 7 bases identical to TRBD1. The J segment lost 1 base and the V segment lost 0 bases, leaving 7 bases of the junction unmatched. This CDR3 comprises 17 residues. Germline CDR1 and CDR2: SGHDN and FVKESK. Here the CDR3 reads CASSQEPTGLGTDTQYF. For the CDR3, the DNA is TGTGCCAGCAGCCAAGAACCGACAGGGTTGGGCACAGATACGCAGTATTTT.

V usage is TRBV7-2 and J usage is TRBJ2-2; D possibly corresponds to TRBD1 (5 bases). The CDR3 contains 15 residues. Germline loops: CDR1 SGHTA, CDR2 FQGNSA. V was pared by 7 bases and J by 0 bases, with 12 bases between. CDR3 DNA sequence: TGTGCCAGCATGGACAAACGCCCGAACACCGGGGAGCTGTTTTTT. It yields the protein CASMDKRPNTGELFF. The entire variable domain, with the rest obtained from reference TRBV7-2 and TRBJ2-2, is as follows: GAGVSQSPSNKVTEKGKDVELRCDPISGHTALYWYRQSLGQGLEFLIYFQGNSAPDKSGLPSDRFSAERTGGSVSTLTIQRTQQEDSAVYLCASMDKRPNTGELFFGEGSRLTVL.